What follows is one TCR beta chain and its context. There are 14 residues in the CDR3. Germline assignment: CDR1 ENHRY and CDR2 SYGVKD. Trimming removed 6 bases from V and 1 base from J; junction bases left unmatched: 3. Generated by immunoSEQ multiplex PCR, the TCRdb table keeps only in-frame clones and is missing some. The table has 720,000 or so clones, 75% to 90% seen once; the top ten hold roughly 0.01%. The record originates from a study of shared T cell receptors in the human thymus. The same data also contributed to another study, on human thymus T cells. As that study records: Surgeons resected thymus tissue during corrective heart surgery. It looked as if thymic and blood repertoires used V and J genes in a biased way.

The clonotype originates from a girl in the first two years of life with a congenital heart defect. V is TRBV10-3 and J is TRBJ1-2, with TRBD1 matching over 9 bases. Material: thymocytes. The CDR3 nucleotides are TGTGCCATCAGGAGGGACAGGGTTAACTATGGCTACACCTTC. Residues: CAIRRDRVNYGYTF.